A single sample is the source of the 29 T cell receptor beta chains below, sequenced in a study of T cell repertoires in cytomegalovirus infection. From the reads, TCRdb called clonotypes with MiXCR, one entry per CDR3 protein. The table has around 740,000 distinct CDR3 sequences, 35% to 45% seen once. The sample consisted of PBMCs. Receptor source: a human donor in good health (CMV status not recorded). Some clones in this sample may be carry-over from other donors' samples.

This clonotype was detected a few times. This sequence joins TRBV6-6 and TRBJ1-1; 7 bases are a match to TRBD1. The CDR3 totals 16 residues. V lost 5 bases and J lost 4; bases outside the gene matches: 13. The germline CDR1 and CDR2 sequences are MNHNY and SVGAGI (reference sequence). CDR3 nucleotide sequence: TGTGCCAGCAGTGACTACCTCCTCAGGGGGAGCACTGAAGCTTTCTTT. Encoded protein: CASSDYLLRGSTEAFF.

V gene TRBV6-6 combines with J gene TRBJ1-2, with D maybe TRBD1 (6 bases). This CDR3 has 13 amino acids. Trimming took 7 bases from V and 4 from J, leaving 13 bases between them. CDR1 and CDR2 (germline): MNHNY, SVGAGI (reference sequence). This CDR3 is CASTIDRIYGYTF. CDR3 DNA: TGTGCCAGCACCATTGACAGGATCTATGGCTACACCTTC.

This chain joins TRBV12-3 or TRBV12-4 and TRBJ2-3; TRBD1 aligns across 10 bases. The J segment lost 3 bases and the V segment lost 5 bases, leaving 20 bases of the junction unmatched. CDR3 length: 20 residues. CDR3 nucleotide sequence: TGTGCCAGCAGTCGAAGCCCCTCTTCCGACAGGGGGCTTGGGACAGATACGCAGTATTTT. Its protein product is CASSRSPSSDRGLGTDTQYF.

This sequence joins TRBV5-6 and TRBJ1-2, with a possible D match to TRBD1 (5 bases). This CDR3 has 15 residues. V was trimmed by 1 base and J by 4 bases, leaving 14 bases between them. Per the germline V gene, CDR1 is SGHDT and CDR2 is YYEEEE. CDR3 loop: CASSLTGSRGYGYTF. The CDR3 DNA is TGTGCCAGCAGCTTGACAGGTAGTCGCGGCTATGGCTACACCTTC.

This clonotype was counted between two and nine times. This chain joins TRBV25-1 and TRBJ2-1; D not resolved. V lost 3 bases to trimming and J lost 8 bases, with 5 bases between them. CDR3 length: 11 amino acids. Per germline, CDR1 MGHDK and CDR2 SYGVNS. The CDR3 protein is CASSESDEQFF. CDR3 DNA sequence: TGTGCCAGCAGTGAGTCGGATGAGCAGTTCTTC.

This clonotype was seen a few times. The chain links TRBV11-2 to TRBJ1-2, with 7 nucleotides matching TRBD1. J lost 2 bases, V lost 7 bases, and 22 bases had no gene match. The CDR3 extends over 19 amino acids. Germline V lookup: CDR1 SGHAT, CDR2 FQNNGV. CDR3 DNA sequence: TGTGCCAGCACCCCCCGTGCTTTCTACGGGACACAGGGGAACTATGGCTACACCTTC. Its protein is CASTPRAFYGTQGNYGYTF. The full variable domain, with the rest looked up from reference TRBV11-2 and TRBJ1-2, is EAGVAQSPRYKIIEKRQSVAFWCNPISGHATLYWYQQILGQGPKLLIQFQNNGVVDDSQLPKDRFSAERLKGVDSTLKIQPAKLEDSAVYLCASTPRAFYGTQGNYGYTFGSGTRLTVV.

This clonotype was found many times. This rearrangement joins TRBV7-2 to TRBJ2-3, with a tentative D call TRBD1 (5 bases). V was pared by 4 bases and J by 0 bases, with 14 bases between. The CDR3 is made up of 16 amino acids. Germline V CDR1 and CDR2: SGHTA, FQGNSA. This chain's CDR3 is CASSSRLTASTDTQYF. The CDR3 nucleotides read TGTGCCAGCAGCTCCCGCTTGACAGCTAGCACAGATACGCAGTATTTT.

This clonotype occurred a few times. The chain combines TRBV7-2 with TRBJ1-6; TRBD1 matches at 9 bases. Germline loops: CDR1 SGHTA, CDR2 FQGNSA. The CDR3 is made up of 16 amino acids. With 6 bases clipped from V and 8 bases from J, the junction kept 11 bases outside the gene matches. CDR3 nucleotides: TGTGCCAGCAGGGCCCCCTTTGGGACAGGGTATTCACCCCTCCACTTT. This translates into CASRAPFGTGYSPLHF.

This clonotype was counted a few times. Here the CDR3 reads CASSYRWPGEQFF. The CDR3 DNA reads as TGTGCCAGCAGTTACAGGTGGCCCGGTGAGCAGTTCTTC. The chain is built from TRBV6-5 and TRBJ2-1; D unresolved. The CDR3 is 13 amino acids. Deletions cut 2 bases from V and 9 bases from J, with 11 bases between. CDR1 is MNHEY and CDR2 is SVGAGI in the germline V gene.

Comments on this clonotype: A clone one base away is much larger, so this may be a read error. The chain has TRBV12-3 or TRBV12-4 and TRBJ2-3, with D unclear. Trimming took 3 bases from V and 2 from J, leaving 9 bases between them. The CDR3 is made up of 14 amino acids. The CDR3 sequence is CASSFGRHTDTQYF. DNA of the CDR3: TGTGCCAGCAGTTTCGGAAGGCACACAGATACGCAGTATTTT.

The rearrangement links TRBV29-1 to TRBJ2-1; D is ambiguous. This CDR3 has 15 amino acids. Germline CDR1 SQVTM, CDR2 ANQGSEA. The germline V and J ends were trimmed by 5 bases and 1 base, with 15 bases remaining between them. CDR3 nucleotides: TGCAGCGTTCTCACTACGCAAGGGTCCTACAATGAGCAGTTCTTC. This gives the protein CSVLTTQGSYNEQFF.

This clonotype turned up a few times. One end of the junction fails to match germline, which may point to a read error. The rearrangement links TRBV7-8 to TRBJ2-1; 10 bases line up with TRBD2. The germline CDR1 and CDR2 sequences are SGHVS and FQNEAQ. The CDR3 contains 14 residues. The CDR3 nucleotides are TGTGCCAGCAGCTCCTGGACTAGCGGTACGTTCCTAATCTTC. Its translation is CASSSWTSGTFLIF.

The chain couples TRBV27 to TRBJ1-6; no clear D. Germline values: CDR1 MNHEY, CDR2 SMNVEV (reference sequence). The CDR3 spans 13 residues. V was cut by 3 bases and J by 6 bases, with 6 bases left in between. The CDR3 sequence is CASSFLSNSPLHF. The CDR3 coding sequence is TGTGCCAGCAGTTTCTTAAGTAATTCACCCCTCCACTTT.

The chain combines TRBV5-5 with TRBJ2-1; weak D call: TRBD2 (6 bases). Germline V gene data show CDR1 as SGHKS and CDR2 as YYEKEE (reference sequence). The CDR3 consists of 15 residues. The ends were cut back, 4 bases at V and 7 bases at J, with 18 bases in the middle. CDR3 sequence reads: CASSPLPGVSNEQFF. The CDR3 region has the DNA TGTGCCAGCAGCCCTCTGCCGGGAGTATCAAATGAGCAGTTCTTC. The variable domain in full, with the rest retrieved from reference TRBV5-5 and TRBJ2-1, is DAGVTQSPTHLIKTRGQQVTLRCSPISGHKSVSWYQQVLGQGPQFIFQYYEKEERGRGNFPDRFSARQFPNYSSELNVNALLLGDSALYLCASSPLPGVSNEQFFGPGTRLTVL.

As concerns this clonotype: This is likely a read error, given that the CDR3 carries no conserved phenylalanine or tryptophan at its end. V is TRBV7-2 and J is TRBJ2-7; D is uncertain. V gave up 1 base and J gave up 0 bases, with 10 bases separating them. The CDR3 runs 15 residues. Per the germline V gene, CDR1 is SGHTA and CDR2 is FQGNSA. The DNA for the CDR3 is TGTGCCAGCAGCTTAGGACCCTCCAGCTCCTACGAGCAGTACTTA. It specifies CASSLGPSSSYEQYL.

This clonotype has a handful of counts. The CDR3 is CASSYVIRENTEAFF. The CDR3 DNA reads as TGTGCCAGCAGCTACGTTATAAGGGAGAACACTGAAGCTTTCTTT. This chain joins TRBV7-9 and TRBJ1-1, with D unresolved. V was pared by 4 bases and J by 1 base, with 13 bases between. The CDR3 runs to 15 residues. CDR1 and CDR2 (germline): SEHNR, FQNEAQ (reference sequence).

The chain combines TRBV28 with TRBJ2-7; D might be TRBD2 (5 bases). Trimming took off 2 bases at V and 6 bases at J, with 29 bases between the two ends. CDR1 and CDR2 (germline): MDHEN, SYDVKM. This CDR3 contains 19 residues. CDR3 loop: CASSLASIMGEWWGGEQYF. CDR3 bases: TGTGCCAGCAGTTTAGCTAGCATAATGGGAGAATGGTGGGGTGGCGAGCAGTACTTC.

In its sample, this clonotype was seen many times. The genes are TRBV12-3 or TRBV12-4 and TRBJ2-5, with 9 bases matching TRBD2. CDR3 size: 13 residues. The V and J ends lost 6 bases and 2 bases, in that order; junction bases with no gene match: 1. CDR3 residues: CASRTSGQETQYF. DNA of the CDR3: TGTGCCAGCAGGACTAGCGGACAAGAGACCCAGTACTTC.

This clonotype was counted a few times. The V and J genes are TRBV24-1 and TRBJ1-2; 7 positions match TRBD1. Germline V CDR1 and CDR2: KGHDR, SFDVKD. This CDR3 spans 14 amino acids. V was pared by 1 base and J by 3 bases, with 1 base of the junction left unmatched. The CDR3, as DNA: TGTGCCACCAGTGATTTCACAGGGGACTATGGCTACACCTTC. It codes for CATSDFTGDYGYTF.

Points on this clonotype: The final CDR3 position lacks the conserved phenylalanine or tryptophan, pointing to a likely read error. As DNA, the CDR3 is TGTGCCAGCAGCTTAGTGGGACTAGCGGGGGGCAGCTCCTACGAGCAGTACTTA. Amino acids: CASSLVGLAGGSSYEQYL. The chain is built from TRBV7-2 and TRBJ2-7, with TRBD2 matching over 15 bases. Germline V gene data show CDR1 as SGHTA and CDR2 as FQGNSA. The CDR3 runs to 18 residues. Germline trimming cut 1 base from V and 0 bases from J; bases unmatched to any gene: 4.

The chain has TRBV11-2 and TRBJ1-3; D uncertain. Germline loops: CDR1 SGHAT, CDR2 FQNNGV. The CDR3 is made up of 15 amino acids. Between the trimmed V and J ends, which lost 4 bases and 0 bases, there was a span of 10 bases. This chain's CDR3 is CASSSTTLSGNTIYF. The CDR3 DNA sequence: TGTGCCAGCAGCTCGACAACCCTCTCTGGAAACACCATATATTTT.

This clonotype came up once. J is TRBJ2-7 and V is TRBV19; no clear D. Deletions cut 2 bases from V and 1 base from J, with 6 bases between. This CDR3 comprises 13 residues. From germline, CDR1 is LNHDA and CDR2 SQIVND (reference sequence). CDR3 protein: CASSIHSSYEQYF. In nucleotides, the CDR3 is TGTGCCAGTAGTATACATTCGTCCTACGAGCAGTACTTC.

V and J are TRBV20-1 and TRBJ1-6; D is undetermined. The length of the CDR3 is 16 residues. Trimming removed 6 bases from V and 7 bases from J, with 22 bases in between. Per the germline V gene, CDR1 is DFQATT and CDR2 is SNEGSKA (reference sequence). The DNA of the CDR3 is TGCAGTGCCAGACCGTTAAGAGACGGTTGGAATTCACCCCTCCACTTT. Translated, it gives CSARPLRDGWNSPLHF.

The V call is TRBV27, the J call TRBJ1-5; TRBD1 agrees at 9 bases. J was trimmed by 12 bases and V by 4 bases; bases with no gene match: 7. The CDR3 loop spans 13 amino acids. Per germline, CDR1 MNHEY and CDR2 SMNVEV (reference sequence). The CDR3 DNA sequence: TGTGCCAGCAGTTCCTCCGGGACAGGGAGCCAGCATTTT. Amino acid sequence: CASSSSGTGSQHF.

The rearrangement uses TRBV7-2 and TRBJ1-4, with 7 bases lining up with TRBD1. CDR3 length: 15 amino acids. Germline V gene lookup returns CDR1 SGHTA and CDR2 FQGNSA. V was clipped by 3 bases and J by 7 bases; unmatched bases: 8. The CDR3, as DNA: TGTGCCAGCAGCTTTCAGACAGGGTCTCGTGAAAAACTGTTTTTT. It specifies CASSFQTGSREKLFF.

V is TRBV10-3 and J is TRBJ2-2; TRBD1 might be the D (5 bases). Per the germline V gene, CDR1 is ENHRY and CDR2 is SYGVKD. With 0 bases removed from V and 2 bases from J, the gap between germline ends came to 10 bases. The CDR3 sequence is 16 residues long. The CDR3 DNA sequence: TGTGCCATCAGTGAGTCGGTGGGGCCCAACACCGGGGAGCTGTTTTTT. This gives the protein CAISESVGPNTGELFF.

This clonotype was seen a handful of times. J is TRBJ2-5 and V is TRBV19, with no clear D. Trimming cost V 6 bases and J 4 bases, with 6 bases left between them. Looked up from germline, CDR1 is LNHDA and CDR2 is SQIVND (reference sequence). CDR3 size: 11 residues. The CDR3: CASRKRETQYF. CDR3 DNA: TGTGCCAGTAGGAAACGAGAGACCCAGTACTTC.

The gene calls are TRBV6-5 and TRBJ2-1, with TRBD2 matching 15 bases. Looked up from germline, CDR1 is MNHEY and CDR2 is SVGAGI. The CDR3 sequence is 19 residues long. V lost 2 bases and J lost 2; bases outside the gene matches: 7. The CDR3 protein is CASSYRGLAGGRPYNEQFF. The CDR3 DNA reads TGTGCCAGCAGTTACAGGGGACTAGCGGGAGGACGCCCCTACAATGAGCAGTTCTTC.

The chain has TRBV10-3 and TRBJ2-7, with 8 bases matching TRBD1. This CDR3 is built from 13 residues. Looked up from germline, CDR1 is ENHRY and CDR2 is SYGVKD. V gave up 7 bases and J gave up 6 bases; unmatched junction bases: 8. CDR3 region: CAIMGRGLREQYF. The CDR3 DNA reads TGTGCCATCATGGGCAGGGGGCTCCGCGAGCAGTACTTC.